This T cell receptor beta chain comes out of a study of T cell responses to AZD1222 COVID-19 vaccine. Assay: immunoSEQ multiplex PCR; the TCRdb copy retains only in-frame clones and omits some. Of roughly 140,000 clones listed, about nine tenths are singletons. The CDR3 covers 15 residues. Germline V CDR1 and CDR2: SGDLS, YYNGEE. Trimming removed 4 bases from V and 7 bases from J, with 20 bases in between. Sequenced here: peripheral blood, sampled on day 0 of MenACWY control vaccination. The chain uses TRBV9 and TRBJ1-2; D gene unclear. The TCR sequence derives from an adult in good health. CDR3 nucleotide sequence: TGTGCCAGCAGCAGGGCAAATAAGGAAGGTTTTGGCTACACCTTC. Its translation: CASSRANKEGFGYTF.